These 9 T cell receptor beta chains were all obtained from the same sample, sequenced in a study of blood T cell repertoires in COVID-19. Here immunoSEQ multiplex PCR was the method, and the copy in TCRdb shows in-frame clones only, minus some. The sample shows fewer than 250,000 clones, around four fifths of them seen only once. Input material: peripheral blood. Receptors originate from a woman in her 50s with acute or convalescent COVID-19.

V is TRBV9 and J is TRBJ1-4; D perhaps matches TRBD1 (5 bases). This CDR3 has 16 amino acids. Germline loops: CDR1 SGDLS, CDR2 YYNGEE. Deletions cut 2 bases from V and 8 bases from J, with 19 bases between. CDR3 nucleotide sequence: TGTGCCAGCAGCGTTGGAGGGGCGCCACTAGGGGAAAAACTGTTTTTT. The encoded protein is CASSVGGAPLGEKLFF.

The chain recombines TRBV14 with TRBJ2-1; possible D gene TRBD1, 6 bases. The ends were cut back, 2 bases at V and 0 bases at J, with 8 bases in the middle. CDR1 and CDR2 (germline): SGHDN, FVKESK. The CDR3 is 15 amino acids. DNA for the CDR3: TGTGCCAGCAGCCAACAAGGGGGCTCCTACAATGAGCAGTTCTTC. It specifies CASSQQGGSYNEQFF.

The V call is TRBV6-5, the J call TRBJ2-3; D perhaps matches TRBD2 (5 bases). CDR3 size: 15 residues. Germline CDR1 is MNHEY and CDR2 is SVGAGI. V was shortened by 8 bases and J by 0 bases, with 15 bases between the two germline ends. The CDR3 DNA follows: TGTGCCAGCTCCCCCCGGGGTTGGAGCACAGATACGCAGTATTTT. It yields the protein CASSPRGWSTDTQYF.

The chain couples TRBV7-9 to TRBJ2-7; weak D call: TRBD2 (6 bases). Germline V CDR1 and CDR2: SEHNR, FQNEAQ (reference sequence). V was cut by 0 bases and J by 6 bases, with 12 bases left in between. The CDR3 runs to 14 residues. The CDR3 region is CASSLARQGGEQYF. The CDR3 DNA sequence: TGTGCCAGCAGCTTAGCGAGGCAGGGAGGCGAGCAGTACTTC.

The chain carries TRBV7-3 and TRBJ2-7; a possible D gene is TRBD2 (5 bases). CDR3 length equals 13 residues. The germline V gene encodes CDR1 SGHTA and CDR2 FQGTGA. Deletions cut 3 bases from V and 3 bases from J, with 9 bases between. The CDR3 protein is CASSFGKNYEQYF. CDR3 nucleotide sequence: TGTGCCAGCAGCTTCGGGAAAAACTACGAGCAGTACTTC. Complete variable domain (other parts from reference TRBV7-3 and TRBJ2-7): GAGVSQTPSNKVTEKGKYVELRCDPISGHTALYWYRQSLGQGPEFLIYFQGTGAADDSGLPNDRFFAVRPEGSVSTLKIQRTERGDSAVYLCASSFGKNYEQYFGPGTRLTVT.

The chain carries TRBV10-3 and TRBJ1-5, with a weak D call TRBD1 (5 bases). The CDR3 is 14 amino acids. Germline V lookup: CDR1 ENHRY, CDR2 SYGVKD. Trimming removed 0 bases from V and 7 bases from J, with 10 bases in between. CDR3 in amino acids: CAISESGDGQPQHF. The DNA for the CDR3 is TGTGCCATCAGTGAGTCAGGGGATGGGCAGCCCCAGCATTTT.

This clone was seen just once. The chain couples TRBV2 to TRBJ2-3, with 12 bases that match TRBD2. Germline values: CDR1 SNHLY, CDR2 FYNNEI. This CDR3 contains 15 residues. J was trimmed by 7 bases and V by 7 bases; bases with no gene match: 9. The CDR3 reads CASKRRTSGIHTQYF. The CDR3 DNA sequence: TGTGCCAGCAAACGGAGGACTAGCGGGATACATACGCAGTATTTT.

The chain recombines TRBV5-1 with TRBJ1-6; TRBD1 matches 9 bases. The CDR3 loop spans 15 amino acids. V shed 7 bases, J shed 7 bases, and the junction held 9 bases outside the gene matches. Germline CDR1 reads SGHRS; CDR2 reads YFSETQ. The DNA for the CDR3 is TGCGCCAGCGCGGACAGGACAGGGGAAAATTCACCCCTCCACTTT. Encoded protein: CASADRTGENSPLHF. Looking up the rest from reference TRBV5-1 and TRBJ1-6 gives the full variable domain: KAGVTQTPRYLIKTRGQQVTLSCSPISGHRSVSWYQQTPGQGLQFLFEYFSETQRNKGNFPGRFSGRQFSNSRSEMNVSTLELGDSALYLCASADRTGENSPLHFGNGTRLTVT.

CDR3: CASSSPGTPSYEQYF. The DNA for the CDR3 is TGTGCCAGCAGCTCCCCCGGGACTCCCTCCTACGAGCAGTACTTC. The chain carries TRBV21-1 and TRBJ2-7; the table calls TRBD2, which could not be checked here. TRBV21-1 is annotated as a pseudogene. The CDR3 is made up of 15 amino acids.